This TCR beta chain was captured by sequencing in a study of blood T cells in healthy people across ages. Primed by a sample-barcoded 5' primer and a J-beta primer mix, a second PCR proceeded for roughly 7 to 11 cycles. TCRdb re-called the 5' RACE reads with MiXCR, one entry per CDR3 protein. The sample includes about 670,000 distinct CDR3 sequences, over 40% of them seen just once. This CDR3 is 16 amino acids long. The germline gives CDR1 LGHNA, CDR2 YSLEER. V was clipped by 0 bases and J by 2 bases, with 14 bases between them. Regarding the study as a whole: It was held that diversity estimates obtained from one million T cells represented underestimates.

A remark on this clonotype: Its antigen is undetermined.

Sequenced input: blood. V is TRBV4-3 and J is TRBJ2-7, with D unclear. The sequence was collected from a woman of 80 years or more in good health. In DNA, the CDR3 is TGCGCCAGCAGCCAAGATATTGCAGACCTCACCTACGAGCAGTACTTC. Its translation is CASSQDIADLTYEQYF.